Shown below are 11 T cell receptor beta chains from a single sample sequenced in a study of T cell responses to AZD1222 COVID-19 vaccine. Libraries were prepared by immunoSEQ multiplex PCR; TCRdb keeps only in-frame clonotypes and omits some of them. The sample has tens of thousands of clones; just over 85% are singletons. The starting material was peripheral blood, obtained on day 0 of AZD1222 vaccination. All receptors come from an adult in good health.

The chain combines TRBV3-1 (or the pseudogene TRBV3-2) with TRBJ1-6; no clear D. The CDR3 extends over 15 amino acids. Germline V gives CDR1 LGHDT, CDR2 YNNKEL (reference sequence). Trimming removed 3 bases from V and 7 bases from J, with 13 bases in between. In DNA form, the CDR3 reads TGTGCCAGCAGCCAGACGCCGGGTCCCAATTCACCCCTCCACTTT. Protein product: CASSQTPGPNSPLHF.

The V and J genes are TRBV11-2 and TRBJ2-4; either TRBD1 or TRBD2 may supply D (5 bases each). The V end was cut by 7 bases, the J end by 6 bases, with 19 bases between. Germline V gene data show CDR1 as SGHAT and CDR2 as FQNNGV. The CDR3 is made up of 15 amino acids. For the CDR3, the DNA is TGTGCCAGCACCGCTGGGGCAGGGAGCTTAAACATTCAGTACTTC. Translation: CASTAGAGSLNIQYF.

The rearrangement links TRBV6-5 to TRBJ1-1, with D tentatively TRBD1 (5 bases). The CDR3 spans 16 residues. V dropped 0 bases and J dropped 4 bases, with 15 bases sitting between them. The V gene's germline CDR1 is MNHEY and CDR2 SVGAGI. CDR3 sequence reads: CASSYSRVAGVTEAFF. Here the CDR3 DNA reads TGTGCCAGCAGTTACTCGAGGGTCGCGGGGGTCACTGAAGCTTTCTTT.

Concerning this clone itself: One end of the junction varies from germline; a read error may be responsible. The rearrangement links TRBV25-1 to TRBJ1-1, with 7 positions matching TRBD1. CDR3 length: 12 residues. Germline CDR1 reads MGHDK; CDR2 reads SYGVNS. In DNA form, the CDR3 reads TGTGCCAGCAGTGAAGTGTTAGGGGGACAGAGGTTT. Encoded protein: CASSEVLGGQRF.

A single count supports this clone. For the CDR3, the DNA is TGTGCCAGCAGTCTCGGGACGGCGAACACTGAAGCTTTCTTT. Translating it yields CASSLGTANTEAFF. V is TRBV28 and J is TRBJ1-1, with D possibly being TRBD1 (5 bases). The CDR3 spans 14 residues. Trimming pared 5 bases from V and 1 base from J, leaving 11 bases between. From germline, CDR1 is MDHEN and CDR2 SYDVKM.

The gene calls are TRBV4-2 and TRBJ2-2; D gene uncertain. The V end was cut by 2 bases, the J end by 0 bases, with 4 bases between. Germline CDR1 and CDR2: LGHNA and YNFKEQ. This CDR3 comprises 14 residues. The DNA for the CDR3 is TGTGCCAGCAGCCAAAGTACGAACACCGGGGAGCTGTTTTTT. Translated: CASSQSTNTGELFF.

This chain connects TRBV29-1 to TRBJ2-3; tentatively, D is TRBD2 (7 bases). Germline CDR1 SQVTM, CDR2 ANQGSEA. The V gene lost 6 bases and the J gene lost 5 bases, with 21 bases spanning the gap. The CDR3 has 15 amino acids. Here the CDR3 DNA reads TGCAGCGTCCTTAGCCGGGGGGCCTCTAGAGATACGCAGTATTTT. Translated: CSVLSRGASRDTQYF.

The chain has TRBV28 and TRBJ2-5, with TRBD1 matching over 7 bases. V lost 2 bases and J lost 3; bases outside the gene matches: 6. Germline values: CDR1 MDHEN, CDR2 SYDVKM. The CDR3 consists of 15 residues. This CDR3 is CASSLGGTVKETQYF. Here the CDR3 DNA reads TGTGCCAGCAGTTTAGGTGGGACAGTTAAAGAGACCCAGTACTTC.

The CDR3 bases are TGTGCCAGCAGCCCGCCCTTACAGGGGAAATATCAGCCCCAGCATTTT. Residues: CASSPPLQGKYQPQHF. This rearrangement joins TRBV12-1 to TRBJ1-5; the DNA was not compared with TRBD1, the D call given in the table. TRBV12-1 represents a pseudogene. The CDR3 sequence is 16 residues long.

The chain is built from TRBV6-2 or TRBV6-3 and TRBJ2-7; 10 nucleotides line up with TRBD2. CDR3 length equals 14 residues. The germline CDR1 and CDR2 sequences are MNHEY and SVGEGT. J lost 6 bases, V lost 6 bases, and 8 bases had no gene match. The CDR3 DNA reads TGTGCCAGCAGCCTAGCGGGAGTAAGGGTCGAGCAGTACTTC. Residues: CASSLAGVRVEQYF.

The CDR3 coding sequence is TGTGCCAGCAGCTCCTGGCAAGAGACCCAGTACTTC. This gives the protein CASSSWQETQYF. The chain is built from TRBV7-2 and TRBJ2-5; D is unclear. Trimming pared 4 bases from V and 2 bases from J, leaving 5 bases between. This CDR3 has 12 residues. Germline CDR1 SGHTA, CDR2 FQGNSA.